The sequence of this TCR beta chain was determined in a study of OX40 agonist ivuxolimab in advanced cancers. The investigators sampled blood at baseline, at cycle 4 day 1, and at cycle 7 day 1. CDR3 length equals 17 residues. V dropped 9 bases and J dropped 6; count of bases not matched to a gene: 15. Germline loops: CDR1 LNHDA, CDR2 SQIVND (reference sequence). Data came from immunoSEQ multiplex PCR; TCRdb stores just in-frame clones and leaves some out. The sample comprises approximately 20,000 clones, roughly 90% of which are singletons, and 16% rests with the top ten. The sample here was CD4+ or CD8+ T cells sorted from blood, taken in a trial of the OX40 agonist ivuxolimab. The TCR comes from an adult with an advanced solid tumor such as melanoma, head and neck, liver or kidney cancer. The rearrangement links TRBV19 to TRBJ2-2, with 11 bases identical to TRBD1. CDR3 in DNA: TGTGCCAGAAGAGTATCCGAGGACAGGGGGCTTTCCGGGGAGCTGTTTTTT. It translates to CARRVSEDRGLSGELFF.